This T cell receptor (beta chain) was observed in a study of blood T cell repertoires in COVID-19. Background on the study: The United States, Italy and Spain provided the acute and convalescent COVID-19 samples. T cells, B-cell-depleted T cells, or PBMCs provided the cDNA or gDNA that served as material.

The CDR3 extends over 14 amino acids. Trimming took 3 bases from V and 4 from J; bases not matched to a gene: 1. CDR1 LNHDA and CDR2 SQIVND come from the germline V gene (reference sequence). Methods used by the authors: It was from reference gene primer amplification that nucleated cell counts were estimated. Measured with immunoSEQ multiplex PCR; TCRdb has only the in-frame clones, and not every one. V, J and clone size were drawn from that table, and D and trimming were deduced from the DNA. The sample contains approximately 150,000 clones, more than 75% of which appear only once. The clonotype was recovered from a human donor with acute or convalescent COVID-19. The donor label of this sample is uncertain. The chain has TRBV19 and TRBJ1-1; TRBD1 aligns across 11 bases. Material: peripheral blood. In DNA, the CDR3 is TGTGCCAGTAGTATCGGGACAGGGGGCACTGAAGCTTTCTTT. Translation gives CASSIGTGGTEAFF.